This paragraph reports one T cell receptor (beta chain). Its target is not known. PCR primers comprised 60 Vbeta and 13 Jbeta primers. Assay: immunoSEQ multiplex PCR; the TCRdb copy retains only in-frame clones and omits some. The data contain approximately 150,000 clones, more than 60% of them singletons. The record originates from a study of cytomegalovirus exposure and HLA in healthy donors. Study findings and constraints: In an earlier analysis, in some 600 donors, most V segments appeared productive either ~87% or ~30% of the time.

The receptor comes from a man aged 30 to 45 in good health and CMV-seropositive. The specimen sequenced was PBMCs.

CDR3 loop: CASSSSGDYGYTF. CDR3 DNA sequence: TGTGCCAGCAGTTCCTCAGGGGACTATGGCTACACCTTC. The chain uses TRBV6-6 and TRBJ1-2; TRBD1 is a possible D gene (6 bases). The germline CDR1 and CDR2 sequences are MNHNY and SVGAGI (reference sequence). The ends were cut back, 4 bases at V and 3 bases at J, with 9 bases in the middle. There are 13 residues in the CDR3.